This T cell receptor (beta chain) was documented in a study of T-cell reconstitution after alpha-beta-depleted transplantation in children. Unique molecular identifiers were used in preparing the TCRbeta library. TCRdb reanalysed the PCR reads using MiXCR and keeps one entry per CDR3 protein. The sample has approximately 45,000 distinct CDR3 sequences; roughly 50% are singletons. General study points: Some patients owed their high day-60 TCRbeta diversity to surviving recipient T cells and thymic progenitors. The main origin of T-cell counts and diversity one year after transplant was newly produced T cells.

As concerns this clonotype: Its antigen is unidentified.

The V gene lost 1 base and the J gene lost 2 bases, with 6 bases spanning the gap. CDR3 length: 14 residues. CDR1 SNHLY and CDR2 FYNNEI come from the germline V gene. The sample was peripheral blood, taken before TCRalphabeta/CD19-depleted stem cell transplant. This clonotype was obtained from a boy less than two years old with SCID, due to receive a stem cell transplant. The chain recombines TRBV2 with TRBJ1-5; no reliable D call. CDR3: CASSEEAGNQPQHF. The CDR3 DNA is TGTGCCAGCAGTGAAGAGGCGGGCAATCAGCCCCAGCATTTT.